The 13 T cell receptor beta chains below come from one sample, sequenced in a study of shared clonotypes between healthy human individuals. Assay: immunoSEQ multiplex PCR; the TCRdb copy retains only in-frame clones and omits some. The sample lists some 660,000 clones, less than 80% occurring once. Sequencing used memory CD4+ T cells sorted from blood. Sample subset: CD45RA-negative fraction. Receptors originate from a woman between 25 and 40 years old in good health.

The V call is TRBV28, the J call TRBJ2-1; 9 bases are shared with TRBD2. Germline V gene lookup returns CDR1 MDHEN and CDR2 SYDVKM. The CDR3 totals 23 residues. V shed 6 bases and J 0 bases; nucleotides not matched to a gene: 27. In DNA, the CDR3 is TGTGCCAGCAGGACCACCGACTTGTCAAGCGGGAGGCCGTGGATGAGCTCCTACAATGAGCAGTTCTTC. This gives the protein CASRTTDLSSGRPWMSSYNEQFF.

This clone has a count of ten or more. This same CDR3 is encoded by further DNA sequences in the sample. The chain is built from TRBV7-8 and TRBJ2-7; D is ambiguous. CDR1 SGHVS and CDR2 FQNEAQ come from the germline V gene. The V end lost 0 bases, the J end lost 2 bases, and 8 bases lay between the germline ends. This CDR3 is built from 14 residues. The CDR3 DNA sequence: TGTGCCAGCAGCTTAGCAGGGAATCCCTACGAGCAGTACTTC. The encoded protein is CASSLAGNPYEQYF. Based on the CDR3 plus reference TRBV7-8 and TRBJ2-7, the full variable domain is GAGVSQSPRYKVAKRGQDVALRCDPISGHVSLFWYQQALGQGPEFLTYFQNEAQLDKSGLPSDRFFAERPEGSVSTLKIQRTQQEDSAVYLCASSLAGNPYEQYFGPGTRLTVT.

The chain employs TRBV11-3 and TRBJ2-3; TRBD1 matches 11 bases. Germline V gene data show CDR1 as SGHNT and CDR2 as YENEEA. This CDR3 contains 17 residues. The trim removed 6 bases at V and 5 bases at J, leaving 13 bases unmatched. For the CDR3, the DNA is TGTGCCAGCAGAGCAGGGATCGGACAGGGGGCCGGAGATACGCAGTATTTT. It encodes CASRAGIGQGAGDTQYF.

V and J are TRBV14 and TRBJ2-2, with 8 bases matching TRBD2. CDR3 length: 16 amino acids. V lost 3 bases to trimming and J lost 4 bases; unmatched junction nucleotides: 7. CDR1 and CDR2 (germline): SGHDN, FVKESK. The CDR3 region is CASSHFGREVTGELFF. CDR3 sequence (DNA): TGTGCCAGCAGCCACTTTGGGCGGGAGGTCACCGGGGAGCTGTTTTTT.

Note on this clone: The sample holds other DNA sequences that translate to the same CDR3. The genes are TRBV7-2 and TRBJ2-1; unclear D gene. Germline V gene data show CDR1 as SGHTA and CDR2 as FQGNSA. This CDR3 contains 14 residues. V lost 2 bases, J lost 0 bases, and 5 bases lay in between. The CDR3 loop is CASSLSSSYNEQFF. Written as DNA, the CDR3 is TGTGCCAGCAGCTTAAGCAGCTCCTACAATGAGCAGTTCTTC.

This clone was picked up a small number of times. The chain employs TRBV19 and TRBJ1-5; D remains unclear. The CDR3 sequence is 15 residues long. Trimming cost V 5 bases and J 1 base, with 12 bases left between them. Germline V gives CDR1 LNHDA, CDR2 SQIVND (reference sequence). This CDR3 reads CASSQDTRSNQPQHF. CDR3 bases: TGTGCCAGTAGTCAAGATACTAGGAGCAATCAGCCCCAGCATTTT.

The chain links TRBV19 to TRBJ2-1, with TRBD2 matching 9 bases. This CDR3 is 16 amino acids long. Germline V gives CDR1 LNHDA, CDR2 SQIVND (reference sequence). V lost 1 base to trimming and J lost 10 bases; unmatched junction nucleotides: 11. CDR3 sequence reads: CASSIGGLAQRGEQFF. DNA of the CDR3: TGTGCCAGTAGTATAGGGGGACTAGCCCAACGGGGAGAGCAGTTCTTC.

The count of this clone is one. The chain has TRBV19 and TRBJ2-5, with 8 bases aligning to TRBD1. The V and J ends lost 1 base and 5 bases, in that order; junction bases with no gene match: 6. Germline lookup yields CDR1 LNHDA and CDR2 SQIVND (reference sequence). This CDR3 has 15 residues. DNA of the CDR3: TGTGCCAGTAGTATAGGGACAGGGATCGAGGAGACCCAGTACTTC. Its protein product is CASSIGTGIEETQYF.

The chain recombines TRBV19 with TRBJ2-3; 7 bases map to TRBD2. The ends lost 1 base at V and 0 bases at J; junction bases unmatched: 4. This CDR3 has 16 residues. Germline CDR1 LNHDA, CDR2 SQIVND (reference sequence). The CDR3 nucleotides read TGTGCCAGTAGTATAGTAGCGGGCAGTAGCACAGATACGCAGTATTTT. This codes for CASSIVAGSSTDTQYF.

The chain uses TRBV6-1 and TRBJ1-1; D is ambiguous. The V gene lost 3 bases and the J gene lost 4 bases, with 9 bases spanning the gap. CDR1 and CDR2 (germline): MNHNS, SASEGT. The CDR3 sequence is 13 residues long. In nucleotides, the CDR3 is TGTGCCAGCAGTGAGCGGCCGGGCACTGAAGCTTTCTTT. Amino acid sequence: CASSERPGTEAFF.

V gene TRBV18 combines with J gene TRBJ2-7; weak D call: TRBD1 (5 bases). CDR1 and CDR2 from the germline V gene are KGHSH and LQKENI. The CDR3 extends over 15 amino acids. V was clipped by 1 base and J by 5 bases, with 15 bases between them. The CDR3 sequence: CASSPRQGESHEQYF. Written as DNA, the CDR3 is TGTGCCAGCTCACCACGGCAGGGTGAATCCCACGAGCAGTACTTC.

V gene TRBV6-5 combines with J gene TRBJ1-2; D is undetermined. Per the germline V gene, CDR1 is MNHEY and CDR2 is SVGAGI. The ends were cut back, 0 bases at V and 0 bases at J, with 8 bases in the middle. The CDR3 covers 15 residues. The CDR3, as DNA: TGTGCCAGCAGTTACTCGTCCACAACTAACTATGGCTACACCTTC. Translating gives CASSYSSTTNYGYTF.

This sequence joins TRBV11-3 and TRBJ1-3, with a weak D call TRBD1 (6 bases). Trimming took 5 bases from V and 0 from J, leaving 11 bases between them. Looked up from germline, CDR1 is SGHNT and CDR2 is YENEEA. The CDR3 length is 15 residues. The CDR3 DNA sequence: TGTGCCAGCAGCCCCGGGACATACTCTGGAAACACCATATATTTT. It translates to CASSPGTYSGNTIYF. The variable domain in full, completed from reference TRBV11-3 and TRBJ1-3, reads EAGVVQSPRYKIIEKKQPVAFWCNPISGHNTLYWYLQNLGQGPELLIRYENEEAVDDSQLPKDRFSAERLKGVDSTLKIQPAELGDSAVYLCASSPGTYSGNTIYFGEGSWLTVV.